Listed below are T cell receptor beta chains from one sample, sequenced in a study of shared clonotypes between healthy human individuals. Assay used: immunoSEQ multiplex PCR; TCRdb lists only in-frame clones, some missing. The repertoire includes millions of clones, 85% to 95% of them detected once, and 0.1% to 0.15% sits in the top ten. The sequenced material came from naive CD4+ T cells sorted from blood. These receptors came from a man between 18 and 35 years old in good health. CDR3s include the opening cysteine and the closing phenylalanine or tryptophan. Part of the rows lack a size; the others show once, few, many or a class for expanded clones.

>-|TRBJ2-3|TRBV6-1
CASSENGASSGTDTQYF
>-|TRBJ1-1|TRBV5-1
CASSRLMNTEAFF
>-|TRBJ1-1|TRBV7-8
CASSSRTGRTEAFF
>-|TRBJ1-4|TRBV5-6
CASSSPRGTNEKLFF
>-|TRBJ2-7|TRBV27
CASSLGWRGKLYEQYF
>-|TRBJ1-1|TRBV9
CASSVSASNTEAFF
>-|TRBJ1-1|TRBV10-3
CAISDSTGTEAFF
>-|TRBJ2-7|TRBV2
CASRPGQAYEQYF
>-|TRBJ1-4|TRBV7-8
CASSLGTNNEKLFF
>-|TRBJ2-1|TRBV2
CASSARLAGGNEQFF
>-|TRBJ2-4|TRBV27
CASSPLAVAKNIQYF
>-|TRBJ2-7|TRBV6-5
CASSTGRAAYEQYF
>once|TRBJ2-7|TRBV19
CASSPGLAGVGYEQYF
>-|TRBJ2-2|TRBV14
CASSRSSSGTGELFF
>-|TRBJ2-7|TRBV28
CASSVRGRGSTYEQYF
>-|TRBJ1-5|TRBV28
CASSLKGVYSNQPQHF
>-|TRBJ2-7|TRBV9
CASSVDWSYEQYF
>-|TRBJ1-5|TRBV11-2
CASSPPNQPQHF
>-|TRBJ1-5|TRBV5-1
CASSTGLSNQPQHF
>-|TRBJ2-7|TRBV20-1
CSLTGVNEQYF
>-|TRBJ2-3|TRBV9
CASSGDGPWAQYF
>-|TRBJ2-1|TRBV5-1
CASSLEGSTWNEQFF
>-|TRBJ2-1|TRBV7-2
CASSLVILAQGPEQFF
>-|TRBJ1-2|TRBV19
CASSALLSGGYTF
>once|TRBJ1-1|TRBV28
CASRGGLNTEAFF
>-|TRBJ1-2|TRBV7-3
CASSSGTGLGYTF
>-|TRBJ1-1|TRBV7-9
CASIRTVGAAFF
>-|TRBJ1-2|TRBV6-4
CASSASTGVGGYTF
>-|TRBJ1-4|TRBV2
CATLDPGKNEKLFF
>once|TRBJ1-4|TRBV6-1
CASRAGTGDEKLFF
>-|TRBJ1-1|TRBV5-1
CASSLEGRVRTEAFF
>-|TRBJ1-2|TRBV20-1
CSRQGPYGYTF
>-|TRBJ2-7|TRBV7-9
CASSFQTGPVHEQYF
>once|TRBJ2-3|TRBV16
CASSQYPGGTDTQYF
>-|TRBJ2-3|TRBV15
CATSRDLRTGGADTQYF
>-|TRBJ2-4|TRBV7-6
CASSPPFRDSKNIQYF
>-|TRBJ2-5|TRBV2
CASNPGTLQETQYF
>-|TRBJ2-3|TRBV27
CASSLRAGGRDTQYF
>-|TRBJ2-2|TRBV11-2
CASLTGTKNTGELFF
>-|TRBJ2-5|TRBV30
CAWTNTGGDETQYF
>-|TRBJ1-3|TRBV10-3
CAIRGQGAGNTIYF
>-|TRBJ2-7|TRBV11-3
CASSFGGGGEQYF
>-|TRBJ1-1|TRBV9
CASGEDRGPVNTEAFF
>-|TRBJ2-3|TRBV2
CASRGLVVPDTQYF
>-|TRBJ1-6|TRBV10-1
CASSGGQANSPLHF
>-|TRBJ2-1|TRBV5-1
CASSIPATNEQFF
>-|TRBJ1-5|TRBV28
CASAPPTANSNQPQHF
>-|TRBJ2-3|TRBV30
CAWSVGGPPPDTQYF
>-|TRBJ1-1|TRBV28
CASRGQGGTEAFF
>-|TRBJ1-1|TRBV5-4
CASSLGGDTRVTEAFF